These T cell receptor beta chains were read from a single sample in a study of OX40 agonist ivuxolimab in advanced cancers. Sequenced by immunoSEQ multiplex PCR; TCRdb stores in-frame clones only, minus some. Among some 60,000 clones listed, about nine tenths were seen once. The sample consisted of CD4+ or CD8+ T cells sorted from blood, taken in a trial of the OX40 agonist ivuxolimab. These receptors were taken from an adult with an advanced solid tumor such as melanoma, head and neck, liver or kidney cancer. CDR3s include the opening cysteine and the closing phenylalanine or tryptophan. Each record gives: CDR3 protein, CDR3 DNA, D gene, J gene, V gene, clone size, CDR3 length. The D gene is left open where the match is weak. Clone size is stated in some rows and not others, as once, few, many or a class when expanded.

CASSLGRGQYTQYF TGTGCCAGCAGCTTGGGCAGGGGGCAATATACGCAGTATTTT TRBD1 TRBJ2-3 TRBV5-6 . 14
CASSLGQQTNYGYTF TGTGCCAGCAGCTTAGGACAGCAAACTAACTATGGCTACACCTTC . TRBJ1-2 TRBV5-4 . 15
CASSVGGPSGSFSYEQYF TGTGCCAGCAGCGTAGGAGGTCCTAGCGGGTCCTTCTCCTACGAGCAGTACTTC TRBD2 TRBJ2-7 TRBV9 . 18
CASSYQAGDEQFF TGTGCCAGCAGTTACCAAGCGGGAGATGAGCAGTTCTTC TRBD2 TRBJ2-1 TRBV6-5 . 13
CASSQRGTGELFF TGTGCCAGCAGCCAGAGGGGCACCGGGGAGCTGTTTTTT . TRBJ2-2 TRBV14 . 13
CATSRDGGRDYGYTF TGTGCCACCAGCAGAGATGGGGGGCGCGACTATGGCTACACCTTC . TRBJ1-2 TRBV15 once 15
CASSHVAGGLSYNEQFF TGTGCCAGCAGCCATGTAGCGGGAGGTCTCTCCTACAATGAGCAGTTCTTC TRBD2 TRBJ2-1 TRBV11-3 . 17
CASSLGSGGAEQYF TGTGCCAGCAGCTTAGGATCCGGGGGCGCAGAGCAGTACTTC . TRBJ2-7 TRBV7-2 . 14
CASSLGPTPGTEAFF TGTGCCAGCAGCTTAGGCCCAACCCCGGGCACTGAAGCTTTCTTT . TRBJ1-1 TRBV7-6 . 15
CASSIRDPDYEQYF TGTGCCAGTAGTATAAGGGATCCCGACTACGAGCAGTACTTC . TRBJ2-7 TRBV19 . 14
CASSLYPGSSYNEQFF TGTGCCAGCAGCTTATACCCGGGAAGCTCCTACAATGAGCAGTTCTTC . TRBJ2-1 TRBV11-3 . 16
CAISEFEPGLAGWQYF TGTGCCATCAGTGAGTTCGAACCGGGACTAGCGGGATGGCAGTACTTC TRBD2 TRBJ2-7 TRBV10-3 medium-sized 16